The next 6 T cell receptor beta chains were all read from a single sample in a study of blood T cell repertoires in COVID-19. TCRdb's table, derived via immunoSEQ multiplex PCR, lists solely in-frame clones and lacks some. The sample shows around 190,000 clones, roughly four fifths of them seen only once. Material: peripheral blood. These receptors all stem from a human donor in a cohort sampled during active COVID-19.

The chain recombines TRBV6-5 with TRBJ2-7; the match to TRBD1 covers 8 bases. Germline values: CDR1 MNHEY, CDR2 SVGAGI. Germline trimming cut 0 bases from V and 3 bases from J; bases unmatched to any gene: 4. This CDR3 has 15 residues. This chain's CDR3 is CASSYSGTGHYEQYF. In nucleotides, the CDR3 is TGTGCCAGCAGTTACTCAGGGACAGGACACTACGAGCAGTACTTC.

The chain recombines TRBV6-5 with TRBJ2-7, with 8 bases aligning to TRBD2. The germline V gene encodes CDR1 MNHEY and CDR2 SVGAGI. With 10 bases clipped from V and 7 bases from J, the junction kept 15 bases outside the gene matches. The CDR3 has 14 residues. CDR3 in amino acids: CATTGTRDSGEQYF. CDR3 coding DNA: TGTGCCACCACCGGGACTAGAGACTCGGGTGAGCAGTACTTC.

The rearrangement links TRBV28 to TRBJ1-5; the D is unclear. The germline gives CDR1 MDHEN, CDR2 SYDVKM. V was pared by 6 bases and J by 4 bases, with 7 bases between. The CDR3 has 12 amino acids. The CDR3 spells CASREGNQPQHF. In DNA form, the CDR3 reads TGTGCCAGCAGGGAGGGAAATCAGCCCCAGCATTTT.

This chain uses TRBV7-9 with TRBJ2-7; TRBD1 is a possible D gene (6 bases). V lost 5 bases to trimming and J lost 2 bases, with 13 bases between them. CDR3 size: 14 residues. The germline V gene encodes CDR1 SEHNR and CDR2 FQNEAQ (reference sequence). The CDR3 bases are TGTGCCAGCAGCCCCCCCGGGACACCCTACGAGCAGTACTTC. This gives the protein CASSPPGTPYEQYF.

The chain carries TRBV27 and TRBJ1-2; D remains unclear. Trimming shortened V by 5 bases and J by 4 bases, and 17 bases separated the two germline ends. This CDR3 spans 15 amino acids. CDR1 and CDR2 (germline): MNHEY, SMNVEV (reference sequence). The CDR3 DNA sequence: TGTGCCAGCAGTCCCCCTCCTAGGCTCCCCTATGGCTACACCTTC. It codes for CASSPPPRLPYGYTF.

J is TRBJ1-2 and V is TRBV12-2; the table's D call, TRBD1, has no DNA check behind it. TRBV12-2 is described as a pseudogene. The CDR3 has 16 amino acids. This CDR3 is CASRLGNYGTGGGYTF. The CDR3 nucleotides read TGTGCAAGTCGCTTAGGAAATTACGGGACAGGAGGTGGCTACACCTTC.